The 11 T cell receptor beta chains below were found in one sample sequenced in a study of T-cell memory formation after mild COVID-19. One entry per CDR3 protein, called by TCRdb with MiXCR from the 5' RACE reads. The sample contains a few hundred thousand distinct CDR3 sequences, around 30% of which appear only once. The sequenced material came from PBMCs or a T cell subset sorted from them (not recorded which). These receptors originate from an adult woman who had mild COVID-19 (a few samples of this study predate the infection). Cell type and time point are not known.

This rearrangement joins TRBV7-8 to TRBJ2-5; weak D call: TRBD1 (6 bases). The CDR3 is 16 amino acids. Trimming took 1 base from V and 0 from J, leaving 12 bases between them. Germline-derived CDR1 and CDR2 are SGHVS and FQNEAQ. The CDR3 nucleotides are TGTGCCAGCAGCTTAGTAGGACAGAGCAACCAAGAGACCCAGTACTTC. Amino acids: CASSLVGQSNQETQYF.

The gene calls are TRBV5-1 and TRBJ2-5, with D maybe TRBD1 (5 bases). CDR1 SGHRS and CDR2 YFSETQ come from the germline V gene. The CDR3 spans 16 residues. V was pared by 4 bases and J by 2 bases, with 18 bases between. The DNA of the CDR3 is TGCGCCAGCAGCCCCAGGGTGGGCAGAACACAAGAGACCCAGTACTTC. Its translation: CASSPRVGRTQETQYF.

This clonotype was seen more than once but under ten times. The CDR3 DNA follows: TGTGCCAGCAGTCTAAGCGAAGGGGGATACAATGAGCAGTTCTTC. It encodes CASSLSEGGYNEQFF. This chain connects TRBV6-1 to TRBJ2-1, with D maybe TRBD1 (6 bases). The V end lost 5 bases, the J end lost 4 bases, and 15 bases lay between the germline ends. The CDR3 runs 15 residues. CDR1 is MNHNS and CDR2 is SASEGT in the germline V gene.

This clonotype was picked up a small number of times. V is TRBV4-3 and J is TRBJ2-7; D is perhaps TRBD1 (6 bases). V was trimmed by 0 bases and J by 2 bases, leaving 11 bases between them. The CDR3 length is 15 residues. Germline CDR1 LGHNA, CDR2 YSLEER. CDR3 sequence (DNA): TGCGCCAGCAGCCAAGATGCTCCAGGGGCCTACGAGCAGTACTTC. Amino acid sequence: CASSQDAPGAYEQYF.

The rearrangement joins TRBV12-3 or TRBV12-4 to TRBJ2-5; D is undetermined. The CDR3 covers 13 residues. Trimming cost V 3 bases and J 5 bases, with 10 bases left between them. CDR3 sequence (DNA): TGTGCCAGCAGTTTTCAGGCCGCCGAGACCCAGTACTTC. It codes for CASSFQAAETQYF.

The J gene is TRBJ2-3, the V gene TRBV24-1, with TRBD2 as a possible D gene (5 bases). V was clipped by 0 bases and J by 4 bases, with 13 bases between them. CDR1 and CDR2 (germline): KGHDR, SFDVKD. The CDR3 totals 16 residues. CDR3 bases: TGTGCCACCAGTGATTTGTCGGGGTTTGCCCCAGATACGCAGTATTTT. Its protein is CATSDLSGFAPDTQYF.

This clonotype was picked up a small number of times. V and J are TRBV4-2 and TRBJ1-5, with a weak D call TRBD1 (5 bases). Trimming removed 0 bases at V and 2 bases at J, with 8 bases between. This CDR3 has 15 residues. Per the germline V gene, CDR1 is LGHNA and CDR2 is YNFKEQ. CDR3 DNA: TGTGCCAGCAGCCAAGAGGGACTGCGCAATCAGCCCCAGCATTTT. Encoded protein: CASSQEGLRNQPQHF.

This clonotype appeared a few times. CDR3 amino acids: CASSLAGSGAANTGELFF. The CDR3 DNA sequence: TGTGCCAGCAGCTTGGCTGGGTCGGGGGCCGCGAACACCGGGGAGCTGTTTTTT. The chain couples TRBV5-6 to TRBJ2-2; D possibly uses TRBD1 or TRBD2 (6 bases each). The CDR3 has 18 amino acids. The germline V gene encodes CDR1 SGHDT and CDR2 YYEEEE. Trimming took 0 bases from V and 0 from J, leaving 15 bases between them.

The CDR3 here is CASSTRTTETQYF. In DNA form, the CDR3 reads TGTGCCAGCAGTACCCGGACTACTGAGACCCAGTACTTC. The chain links TRBV12-3 or TRBV12-4 to TRBJ2-5, with a tentative D call TRBD2 (6 bases). The length of the CDR3 is 13 residues. V dropped 5 bases and J dropped 5 bases, with 12 bases sitting between them.

This rearrangement joins TRBV29-1 to TRBJ2-7; D remains unclear. The CDR3 sequence is 15 residues long. Germline V CDR1 and CDR2: SQVTM, ANQGSEA. V lost 0 bases and J lost 1, with 13 bases in between. The CDR3 bases are TGCAGCGTTGAAGAGGATCAGGCCCCTTCCTACGAGCAGTACTTC. Its protein is CSVEEDQAPSYEQYF.

This chain uses TRBV28 with TRBJ1-3; no clear D gene. Germline V CDR1 and CDR2: MDHEN, SYDVKM. This CDR3 contains 16 residues. With 3 bases removed from V and 0 bases from J, the gap between germline ends came to 12 bases. The CDR3 sequence: CASSLVSPISGNTIYF. As DNA, the CDR3 is TGTGCCAGCAGTTTGGTATCTCCCATCTCTGGAAACACCATATATTTT.